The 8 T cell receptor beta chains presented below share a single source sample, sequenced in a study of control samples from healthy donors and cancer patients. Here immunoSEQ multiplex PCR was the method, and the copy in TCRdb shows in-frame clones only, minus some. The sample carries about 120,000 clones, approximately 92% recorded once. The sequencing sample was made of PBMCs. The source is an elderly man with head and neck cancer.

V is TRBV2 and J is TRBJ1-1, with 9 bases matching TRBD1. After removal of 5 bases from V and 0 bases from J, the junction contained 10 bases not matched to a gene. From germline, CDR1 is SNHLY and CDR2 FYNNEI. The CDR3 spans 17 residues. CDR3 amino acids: CASSRPGTGLMNTEAFF. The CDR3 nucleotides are TGTGCCAGCAGTCGGCCCGGGACAGGGCTCATGAACACTGAAGCTTTCTTT.

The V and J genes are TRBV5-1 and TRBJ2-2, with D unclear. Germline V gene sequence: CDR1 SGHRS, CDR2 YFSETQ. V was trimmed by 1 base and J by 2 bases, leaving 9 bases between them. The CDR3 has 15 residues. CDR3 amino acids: CASSLFRLNTGELFF. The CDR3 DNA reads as TGCGCCAGCAGCTTGTTCCGCCTTAACACCGGGGAGCTGTTTTTT.

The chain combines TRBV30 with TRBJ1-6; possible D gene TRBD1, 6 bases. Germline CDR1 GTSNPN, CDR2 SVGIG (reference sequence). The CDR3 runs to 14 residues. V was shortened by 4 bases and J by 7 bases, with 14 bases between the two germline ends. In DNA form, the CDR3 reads TGTGCCTGGAAGCGGACAGTACTAAATTCACCCCTCCACTTT. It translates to CAWKRTVLNSPLHF.

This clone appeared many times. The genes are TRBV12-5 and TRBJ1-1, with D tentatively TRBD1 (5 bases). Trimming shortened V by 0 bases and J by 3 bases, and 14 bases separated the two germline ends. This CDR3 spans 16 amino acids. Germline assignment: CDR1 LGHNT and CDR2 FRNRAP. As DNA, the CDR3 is TGTGCTAGTGGTTTGGTTGACCTTGGGGCAGACACTGAAGCTTTCTTT. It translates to CASGLVDLGADTEAFF.

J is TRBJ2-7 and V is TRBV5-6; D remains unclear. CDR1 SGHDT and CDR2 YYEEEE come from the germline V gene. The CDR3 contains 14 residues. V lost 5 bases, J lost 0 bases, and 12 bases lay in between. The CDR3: CASRPSLASYEQYF. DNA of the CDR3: TGTGCCAGCAGGCCTAGTTTAGCCTCCTACGAGCAGTACTTC. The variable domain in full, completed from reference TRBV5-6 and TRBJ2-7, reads DAGVTQSPTHLIKTRGQQVTLRCSPKSGHDTVSWYQQALGQGPQFIFQYYEEEERQRGNFPDRFSGHQFPNYSSELNVNALLLGDSALYLCASRPSLASYEQYFGPGTRLTVT.

This CDR3 is CASRSSYREYNEQFF. Written as DNA, the CDR3 is TGCGCCAGCAGAAGTTCTTACAGGGAATACAATGAGCAGTTCTTC. The chain links TRBV5-1 to TRBJ2-1, with D tentatively TRBD1 (6 bases). V was pared by 5 bases and J by 4 bases, with 16 bases between. The CDR3 contains 15 residues. Germline V gene sequence: CDR1 SGHRS, CDR2 YFSETQ.

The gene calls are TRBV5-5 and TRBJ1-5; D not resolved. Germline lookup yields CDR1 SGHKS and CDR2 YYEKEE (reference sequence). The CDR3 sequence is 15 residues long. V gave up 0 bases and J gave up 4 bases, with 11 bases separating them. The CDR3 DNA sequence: TGTGCCAGCAGCTTGGCCGGGATTTTGAATCAGCCCCAGCATTTT. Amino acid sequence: CASSLAGILNQPQHF.

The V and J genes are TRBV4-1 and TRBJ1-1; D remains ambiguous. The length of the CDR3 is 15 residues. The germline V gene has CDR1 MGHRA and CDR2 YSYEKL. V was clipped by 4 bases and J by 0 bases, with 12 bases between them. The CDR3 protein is CASSPSGWVNTEAFF. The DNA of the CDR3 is TGCGCCAGCAGCCCTAGCGGGTGGGTGAACACTGAAGCTTTCTTT.